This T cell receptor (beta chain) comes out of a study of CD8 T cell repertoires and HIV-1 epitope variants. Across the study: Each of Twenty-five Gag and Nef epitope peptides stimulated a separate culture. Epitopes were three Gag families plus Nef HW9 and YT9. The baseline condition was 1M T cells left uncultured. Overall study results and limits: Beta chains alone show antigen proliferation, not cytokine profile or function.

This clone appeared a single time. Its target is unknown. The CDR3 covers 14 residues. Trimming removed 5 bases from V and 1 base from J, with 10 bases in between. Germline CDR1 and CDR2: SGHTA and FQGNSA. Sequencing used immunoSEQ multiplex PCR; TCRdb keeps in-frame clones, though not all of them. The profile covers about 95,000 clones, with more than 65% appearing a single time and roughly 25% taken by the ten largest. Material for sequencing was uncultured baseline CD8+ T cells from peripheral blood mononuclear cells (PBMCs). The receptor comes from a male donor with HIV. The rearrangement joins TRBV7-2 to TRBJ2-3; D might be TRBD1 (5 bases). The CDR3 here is CASSPQTGTDTQYF. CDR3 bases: TGTGCCAGCAGCCCCCAGACAGGCACAGATACGCAGTATTTT.